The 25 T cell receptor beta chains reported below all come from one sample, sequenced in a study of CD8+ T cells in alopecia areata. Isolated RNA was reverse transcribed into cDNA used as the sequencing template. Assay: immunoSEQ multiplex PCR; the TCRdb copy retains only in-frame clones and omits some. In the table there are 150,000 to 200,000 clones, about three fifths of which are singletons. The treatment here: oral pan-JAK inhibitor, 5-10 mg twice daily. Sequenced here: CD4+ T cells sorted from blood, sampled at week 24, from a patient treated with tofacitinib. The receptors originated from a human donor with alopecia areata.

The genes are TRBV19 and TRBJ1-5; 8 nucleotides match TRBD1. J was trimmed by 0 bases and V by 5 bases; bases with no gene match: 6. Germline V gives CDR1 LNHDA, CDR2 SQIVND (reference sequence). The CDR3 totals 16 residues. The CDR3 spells CASSSRDRTSNQPQHF. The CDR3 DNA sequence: TGTGCCAGTAGTTCCCGGGACAGGACTAGCAATCAGCCCCAGCATTTT.

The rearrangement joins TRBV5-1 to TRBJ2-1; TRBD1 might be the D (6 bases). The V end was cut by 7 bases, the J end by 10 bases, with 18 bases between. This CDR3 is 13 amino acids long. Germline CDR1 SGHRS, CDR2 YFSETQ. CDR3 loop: CASGSQGVGEQFF. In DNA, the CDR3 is TGCGCCAGCGGATCACAGGGCGTTGGGGAGCAGTTCTTC.

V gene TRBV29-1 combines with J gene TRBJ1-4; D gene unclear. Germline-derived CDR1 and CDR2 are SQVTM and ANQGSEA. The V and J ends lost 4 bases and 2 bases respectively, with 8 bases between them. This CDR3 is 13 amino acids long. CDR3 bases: TGCAGCGTTGGGACTATCACTAATGAAAAACTGTTTTTT. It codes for CSVGTITNEKLFF.

CDR3 nucleotide sequence: TGTGCCTGGGCAGGGGCGGGAGAAGCTTTCTTT. Protein product: CAWAGAGEAFF. The chain has TRBV30 and TRBJ1-1; a possible D gene is TRBD1 (6 bases). V shed 5 bases and J shed 8 bases, with 12 bases lying between them. The CDR3 loop spans 11 amino acids. Per germline, CDR1 GTSNPN and CDR2 SVGIG (reference sequence).

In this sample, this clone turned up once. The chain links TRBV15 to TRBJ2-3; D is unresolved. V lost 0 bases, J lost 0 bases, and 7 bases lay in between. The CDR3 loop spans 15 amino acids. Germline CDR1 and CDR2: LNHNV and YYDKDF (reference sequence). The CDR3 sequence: CATSRDGQSTDTQYF. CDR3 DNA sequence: TGTGCCACCAGCAGAGATGGTCAAAGCACAGATACGCAGTATTTT. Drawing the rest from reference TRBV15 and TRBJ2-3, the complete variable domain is DAMVIQNPRYQVTQFGKPVTLSCSQTLNHNVMYWYQQKSSQAPKLLFHYYDKDFNNEADTPDNFQSRRPNTSFCFLDIRSPGLGDTAMYLCATSRDGQSTDTQYFGPGTRLTVL.

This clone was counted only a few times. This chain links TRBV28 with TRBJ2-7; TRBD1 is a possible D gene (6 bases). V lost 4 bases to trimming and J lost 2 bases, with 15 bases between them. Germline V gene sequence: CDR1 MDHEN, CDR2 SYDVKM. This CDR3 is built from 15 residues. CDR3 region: CASSSMGAATYEQYF. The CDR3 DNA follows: TGTGCCAGCAGTTCCATGGGGGCGGCGACCTACGAGCAGTACTTC. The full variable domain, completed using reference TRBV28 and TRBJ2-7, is DVKVTQSSRYLVKRTGEKVFLECVQDMDHENMFWYRQDPGLGLRLIYFSYDVKMKEKGDIPEGYSVSREKKERFSLILESASTNQTSMYLCASSSMGAATYEQYFGPGTRLTVT.

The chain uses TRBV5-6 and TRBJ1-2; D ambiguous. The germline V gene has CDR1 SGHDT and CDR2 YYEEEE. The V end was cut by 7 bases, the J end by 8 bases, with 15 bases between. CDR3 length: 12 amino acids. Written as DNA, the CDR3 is TGTGCCAGCGGTCTCGGAAATCGGGGCTACACCTTC. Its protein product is CASGLGNRGYTF.

CDR3 residues: CASSVTQGFAYGYTF. The DNA of the CDR3 is TGTGCCAGCAGCGTAACACAGGGATTCGCATATGGCTACACCTTC. This chain connects TRBV11-2 to TRBJ1-2, with D maybe TRBD1 (6 bases). The germline gives CDR1 SGHAT, CDR2 FQNNGV. V lost 5 bases, J lost 5 bases, and 18 bases lay in between. The CDR3 covers 15 residues.

The CDR3 DNA reads as TGTGCCAGCAGACGGGGACAGGGGGGCAATTCACCCCTCCACTTT. Its translation: CASRRGQGGNSPLHF. The chain joins TRBV6-5 to TRBJ1-6, with TRBD1 matching over 11 bases. The V and J ends lost 6 bases and 7 bases, in that order; junction bases with no gene match: 5. Germline assignment: CDR1 MNHEY and CDR2 SVGAGI. CDR3 size: 15 residues.

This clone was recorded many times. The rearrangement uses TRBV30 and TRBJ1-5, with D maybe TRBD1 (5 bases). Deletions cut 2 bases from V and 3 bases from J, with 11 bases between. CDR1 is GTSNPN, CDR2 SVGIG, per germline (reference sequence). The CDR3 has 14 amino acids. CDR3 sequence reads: CAWSLAGHNQPQHF. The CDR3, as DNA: TGTGCCTGGAGTCTGGCAGGGCACAATCAGCCCCAGCATTTT.

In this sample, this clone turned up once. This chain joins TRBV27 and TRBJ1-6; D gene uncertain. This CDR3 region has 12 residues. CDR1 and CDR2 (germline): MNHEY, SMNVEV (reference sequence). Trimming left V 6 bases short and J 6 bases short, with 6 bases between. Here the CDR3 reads CASSAFNSPLHF. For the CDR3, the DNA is TGTGCCAGCAGCGCCTTTAATTCACCCCTCCACTTT.

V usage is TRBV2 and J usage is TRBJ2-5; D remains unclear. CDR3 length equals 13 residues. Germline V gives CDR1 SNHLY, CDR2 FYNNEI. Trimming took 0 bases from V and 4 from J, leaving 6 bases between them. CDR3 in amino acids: CASSEAVRETQYF. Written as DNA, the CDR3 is TGTGCCAGCAGTGAAGCGGTAAGAGAGACCCAGTACTTC.

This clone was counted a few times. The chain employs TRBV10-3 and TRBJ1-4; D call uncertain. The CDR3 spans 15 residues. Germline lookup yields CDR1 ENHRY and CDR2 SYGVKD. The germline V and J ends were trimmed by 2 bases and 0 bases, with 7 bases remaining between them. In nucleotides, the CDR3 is TGTGCCATCAGTGAGACCACGGCAACTAATGAAAAACTGTTTTTT. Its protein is CAISETTATNEKLFF.

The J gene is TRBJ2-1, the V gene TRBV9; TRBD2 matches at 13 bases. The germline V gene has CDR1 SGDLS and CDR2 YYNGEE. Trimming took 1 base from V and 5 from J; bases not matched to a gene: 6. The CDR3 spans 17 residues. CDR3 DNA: TGTGCCAGCAGCGTAAGCCCCGGGACTAGCGGGGACAATGAGCAGTTCTTC. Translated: CASSVSPGTSGDNEQFF.

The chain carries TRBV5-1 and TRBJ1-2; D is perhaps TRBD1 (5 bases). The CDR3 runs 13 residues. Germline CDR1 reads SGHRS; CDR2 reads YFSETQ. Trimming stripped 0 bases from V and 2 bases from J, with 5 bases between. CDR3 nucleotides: TGCGCCAGCAGCTTGGGACAGAACTATGGCTACACCTTC. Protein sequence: CASSLGQNYGYTF.

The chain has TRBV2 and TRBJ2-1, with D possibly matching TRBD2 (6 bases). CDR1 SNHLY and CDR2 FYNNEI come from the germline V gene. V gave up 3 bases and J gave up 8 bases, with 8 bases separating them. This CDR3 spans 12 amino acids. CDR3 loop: CASSDSGDEQFF. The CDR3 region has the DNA TGTGCCAGCAGTGATAGCGGTGATGAGCAGTTCTTC.

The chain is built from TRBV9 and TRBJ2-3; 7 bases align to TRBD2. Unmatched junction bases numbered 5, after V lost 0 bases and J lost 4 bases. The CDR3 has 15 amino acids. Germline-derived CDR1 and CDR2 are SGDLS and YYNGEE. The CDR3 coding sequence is TGTGCCAGCAGCGTAGAGATCGCGGGGGCAGATACGCAGTATTTT. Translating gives CASSVEIAGADTQYF.

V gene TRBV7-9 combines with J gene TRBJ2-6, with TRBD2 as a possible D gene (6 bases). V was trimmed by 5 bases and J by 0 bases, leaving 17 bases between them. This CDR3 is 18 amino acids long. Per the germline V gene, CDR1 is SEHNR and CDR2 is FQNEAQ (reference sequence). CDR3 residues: CASSVGSGGVSGANVLTF. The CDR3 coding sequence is TGTGCCAGCAGCGTTGGTAGCGGAGGGGTCTCTGGGGCCAACGTCCTGACTTTC.

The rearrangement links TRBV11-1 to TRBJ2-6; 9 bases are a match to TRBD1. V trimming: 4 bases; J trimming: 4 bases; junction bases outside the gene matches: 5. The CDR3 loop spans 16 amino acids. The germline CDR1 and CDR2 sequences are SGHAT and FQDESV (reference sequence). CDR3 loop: CASSWGQGSGANVLTF. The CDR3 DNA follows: TGTGCCAGCAGCTGGGGACAGGGTTCCGGGGCCAACGTCCTGACTTTC. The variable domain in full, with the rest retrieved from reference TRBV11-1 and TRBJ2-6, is EAEVAQSPRYKITEKSQAVAFWCDPISGHATLYWYRQILGQGPELLVQFQDESVVDDSQLPKDRFSAERLKGVDSTLKIQPAELGDSAMYLCASSWGQGSGANVLTFGAGSRLTVL.

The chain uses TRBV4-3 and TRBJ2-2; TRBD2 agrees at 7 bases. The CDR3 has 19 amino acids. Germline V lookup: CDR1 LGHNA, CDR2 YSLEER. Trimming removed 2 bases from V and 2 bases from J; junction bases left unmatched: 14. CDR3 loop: CASSQRPQIAGPNTGELFF. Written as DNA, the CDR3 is TGCGCCAGCAGCCAACGACCCCAGATAGCGGGCCCCAACACCGGGGAGCTGTTTTTT.

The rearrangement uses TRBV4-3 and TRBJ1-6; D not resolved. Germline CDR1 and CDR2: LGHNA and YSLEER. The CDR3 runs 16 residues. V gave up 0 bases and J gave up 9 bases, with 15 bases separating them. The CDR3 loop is CASSQDLAPLGSPLHF. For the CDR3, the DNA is TGCGCCAGCAGCCAAGATCTCGCCCCTTTGGGTTCACCCCTCCACTTT.

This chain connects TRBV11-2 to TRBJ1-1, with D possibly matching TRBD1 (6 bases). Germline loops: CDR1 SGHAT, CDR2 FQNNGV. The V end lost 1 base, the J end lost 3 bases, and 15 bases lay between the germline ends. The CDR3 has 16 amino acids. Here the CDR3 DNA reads TGTGCCAGCAGCTTAGGTAGGGGGGCTCCCGACACTGAAGCTTTCTTT. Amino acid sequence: CASSLGRGAPDTEAFF. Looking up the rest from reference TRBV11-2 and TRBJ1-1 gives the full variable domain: EAGVAQSPRYKIIEKRQSVAFWCNPISGHATLYWYQQILGQGPKLLIQFQNNGVVDDSQLPKDRFSAERLKGVDSTLKIQPAKLEDSAVYLCASSLGRGAPDTEAFFGQGTRLTVV.

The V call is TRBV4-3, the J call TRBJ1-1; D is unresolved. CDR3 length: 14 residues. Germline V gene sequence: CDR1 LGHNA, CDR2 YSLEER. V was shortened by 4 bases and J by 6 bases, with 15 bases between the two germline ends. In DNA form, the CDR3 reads TGCGCCAGCAGCCCCGAAAAAATCATGCCTGAAGCTTTCTTT. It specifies CASSPEKIMPEAFF.

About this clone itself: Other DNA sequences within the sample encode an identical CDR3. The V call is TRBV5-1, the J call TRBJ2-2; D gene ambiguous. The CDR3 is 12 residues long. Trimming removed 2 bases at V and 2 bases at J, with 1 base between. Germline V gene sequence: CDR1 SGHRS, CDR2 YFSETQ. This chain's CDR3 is CASSLNTGELFF. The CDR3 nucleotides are TGCGCCAGCAGCTTAAACACCGGGGAGCTGTTTTTT.

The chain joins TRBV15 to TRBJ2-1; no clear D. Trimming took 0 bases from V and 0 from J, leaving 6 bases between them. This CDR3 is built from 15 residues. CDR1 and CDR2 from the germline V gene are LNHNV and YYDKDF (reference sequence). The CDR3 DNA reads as TGTGCCACCAGCAGAGAGGTCAGCTCCTACAATGAGCAGTTCTTC. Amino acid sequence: CATSREVSSYNEQFF. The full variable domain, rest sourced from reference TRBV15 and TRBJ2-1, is DAMVIQNPRYQVTQFGKPVTLSCSQTLNHNVMYWYQQKSSQAPKLLFHYYDKDFNNEADTPDNFQSRRPNTSFCFLDIRSPGLGDTAMYLCATSREVSSYNEQFFGPGTRLTVL.